The 7 T cell receptor beta chains reported below all come from one sample, sequenced in a study of blood T cell repertoires in COVID-19. The data were produced by immunoSEQ multiplex PCR, yet TCRdb's version contains in-frame clones alone and is incomplete. The sample has hundreds of thousands of clones, roughly 90% seen once. Sample: peripheral blood. The receptors here all came from a woman aged 55-69 years with acute or convalescent COVID-19.

This chain's CDR3 is CASSAPGGSNEQFF. For the CDR3, the DNA is TGTGCCAGCAGCGCCCCGGGGGGTTCGAATGAGCAGTTCTTC. The V call is TRBV9, the J call TRBJ2-1; 7 bases line up with TRBD2. CDR1 SGDLS and CDR2 YYNGEE come from the germline V gene. The CDR3 has 14 amino acids. With V trimmed by 3 bases and J by 7 bases, 7 bases remained unmatched.

This chain joins TRBV4-2 and TRBJ2-7, with 7 bases lining up with TRBD2. The germline V gene has CDR1 LGHNA and CDR2 YNFKEQ. The junction had 11 bases not matched to a gene; V was cut back by 3 bases and J by 0 bases. This CDR3 has 17 amino acids. For the CDR3, the DNA is TGTGCCAGCAGCCATCCCTCGAGCGGGGATAGCTCCTACGAGCAGTACTTC. Amino acids: CASSHPSSGDSSYEQYF.

The chain joins TRBV28 to TRBJ2-6, with D unclear. With 3 bases removed from V and 1 base from J, the gap between germline ends came to 7 bases. The length of the CDR3 is 15 residues. Germline assignment: CDR1 MDHEN and CDR2 SYDVKM. The CDR3 region is CASSLGISGANVLTF. The DNA for the CDR3 is TGTGCCAGCAGTTTGGGCATTTCTGGGGCCAACGTCCTGACTTTC. Full variable domain (remainder filled in from reference TRBV28 and TRBJ2-6): DVKVTQSSRYLVKRTGEKVFLECVQDMDHENMFWYRQDPGLGLRLIYFSYDVKMKEKGDIPEGYSVSREKKERFSLILESASTNQTSMYLCASSLGISGANVLTFGAGSRLTVL.

The CDR3 nucleotides are TGTGCCAGCAGCCAAGATTTGGCCAAAAAGGAGACCCAGTACTTC. Residues: CASSQDLAKKETQYF. The chain recombines TRBV4-2 with TRBJ2-5; D call uncertain. The CDR3 contains 15 residues. CDR1 is LGHNA and CDR2 is YNFKEQ in the germline V gene. V was shortened by 0 bases and J by 5 bases, with 13 bases between the two germline ends.

The chain has TRBV19 and TRBJ2-1; 12 bases line up with TRBD2. After removal of 0 bases from V and 2 bases from J, the junction contained 2 bases not matched to a gene. The CDR3 length is 17 residues. Germline loops: CDR1 LNHDA, CDR2 SQIVND (reference sequence). CDR3 DNA: TGTGCCAGTAGTATAGACTCTAGCGGGGGGGCCTACAATGAGCAGTTCTTC. Translating it yields CASSIDSSGGAYNEQFF.

This chain uses TRBV6-2 or TRBV6-3 with TRBJ2-3; unclear D gene. Germline V gene sequence: CDR1 MNHEY, CDR2 SVGEGT. The CDR3 is made up of 14 amino acids. V was cut by 2 bases and J by 1 base, with 7 bases left in between. CDR3 DNA: TGTGCCAGCAGTTACACCACTCGCACAGATACGCAGTATTTT. Protein product: CASSYTTRTDTQYF.

The chain uses TRBV19 and TRBJ1-2, with D maybe TRBD1 (6 bases). Trimming stripped 7 bases from V and 4 bases from J, with 16 bases between. Germline CDR1 LNHDA, CDR2 SQIVND (reference sequence). The CDR3 runs 14 residues. Written as DNA, the CDR3 is TGTGCCAGTACCCCTCAGGGGCGTATCTATGGCTACACCTTC. Its translation is CASTPQGRIYGYTF.